Listed here are 5 T cell receptor beta chains from one sample, sequenced in a study of read filtering for tumor transcriptome and immune sequencing. Molecular barcoded adaptors covering alpha/delta and beta/gamma chains were used on around 370 ng RNA. TCRdb fed the reads into MiXCR, producing one record per CDR3 protein. This sample has around 65,000 distinct CDR3 sequences, with less than 20% found just once. Sequenced: a population of CD138-negative cells sorted from bone marrow. The receptors were gathered from a donor aged 40 or over with multiple myeloma.

About this clonotype itself: This may stem from a read error, because a much larger clone lies one nucleotide away. This chain connects TRBV5-1 to TRBJ2-3; D gene uncertain. Looked up from germline, CDR1 is SGHRS and CDR2 is YFSETQ. The length of the CDR3 is 16 residues. CDR3 DNA sequence: TGCGCCAGCAGCTTAAGGTATAACTTCCACACAGATACGCGGTATTTT. Translation: CASSLRYNFHTDTRYF.

V usage is TRBV2 and J usage is TRBJ2-4, with 7 bases aligning to TRBD1. J lost 2 bases, V lost 1 base, and 5 bases had no gene match. Looked up from germline, CDR1 is SNHLY and CDR2 is FYNNEI. This CDR3 comprises 16 residues. The DNA of the CDR3 is TGTGCCAGCAGTGAAGGAGGGGGCGTCCCCAAAAACATTCAGTACTTC. Its translation: CASSEGGGVPKNIQYF.

This clonotype came up many times. The chain combines TRBV20-1 with TRBJ2-5; D might be TRBD1 or TRBD2, each matching 5 bases. This CDR3 spans 17 amino acids. The V end lost 3 bases, the J end lost 4 bases, and 24 bases lay between the germline ends. The germline gives CDR1 DFQATT, CDR2 SNEGSKA (reference sequence). As DNA, the CDR3 is TGCAGTGCTAGTTCGGGGCGGGCGTCCGCAAACAGAGAGACCCAGTACTTC. Protein sequence: CSASSGRASANRETQYF.

There are many counts of this clonotype. The chain couples TRBV20-1 to TRBJ1-2, with TRBD1 identical over 8 bases. V was pared by 0 bases and J by 5 bases, with 11 bases of the junction left unmatched. CDR1 and CDR2 from the germline V gene are DFQATT and SNEGSKA (reference sequence). The CDR3 length is 16 residues. CDR3 DNA sequence: TGCAGTGCTAGAGATTTCCCAGGGGGCGCGGATTATGGCTACACCTTC. Translation gives CSARDFPGGADYGYTF.

This clonotype was observed a handful of times. The V gene is TRBV20-1, the J gene TRBJ1-1; D not certain. The CDR3 runs 11 residues. The V gene lost 3 bases and the J gene lost 6 bases, with 8 bases spanning the gap. The germline V gene encodes CDR1 DFQATT and CDR2 SNEGSKA (reference sequence). CDR3 sequence: CSASLQSEAFF. The DNA for the CDR3 is TGCAGTGCTAGTCTTCAATCTGAAGCTTTCTTT.